This TCR beta chain was profiled in a study of blood T cell repertoires in COVID-19. On the study more broadly: Both acute and convalescent COVID-19 samples were obtained from the United States, Italy and Spain. The cDNA or gDNA used as material had been derived from T cells, B-cell-depleted T cells, or PBMCs.

The V gene's germline CDR1 is MNHEY and CDR2 SVGAGI. V was shortened by 0 bases and J by 3 bases, with 13 bases between the two germline ends. The CDR3 is 16 residues long. In the authors' methods: Reference gene primer amplification yielded estimated nucleated cell counts. The data were produced by immunoSEQ multiplex PCR, yet TCRdb's version contains in-frame clones alone and is incomplete. V, J and clone size are those of that table, while D and trimming were read from the DNA. Of tens of thousands of clones listed, about 70% are singletons. The sequenced material came from peripheral blood. The sequence came from a woman in her 70s with acute or convalescent COVID-19. V is TRBV6-5 and J is TRBJ2-3, with TRBD1 as a possible D gene (6 bases). The CDR3 protein is CASSYSNRVGTDTQYF. DNA for the CDR3: TGTGCCAGCAGTTACTCTAACAGGGTTGGAACAGATACGCAGTATTTT.